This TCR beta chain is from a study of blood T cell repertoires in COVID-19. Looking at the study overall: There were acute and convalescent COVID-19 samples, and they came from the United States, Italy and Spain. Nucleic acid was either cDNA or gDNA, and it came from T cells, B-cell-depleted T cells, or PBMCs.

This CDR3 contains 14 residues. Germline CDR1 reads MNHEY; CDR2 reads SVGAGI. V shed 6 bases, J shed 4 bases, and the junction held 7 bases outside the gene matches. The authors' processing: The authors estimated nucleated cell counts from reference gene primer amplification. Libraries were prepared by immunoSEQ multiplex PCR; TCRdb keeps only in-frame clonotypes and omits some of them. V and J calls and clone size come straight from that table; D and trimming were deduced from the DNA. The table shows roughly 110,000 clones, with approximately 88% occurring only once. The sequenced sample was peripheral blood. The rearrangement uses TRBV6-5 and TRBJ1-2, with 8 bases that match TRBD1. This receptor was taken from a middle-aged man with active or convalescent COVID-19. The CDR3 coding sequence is TGTGCCAGCAGCCCGGACAGGGAAGGCTATGGCTACACCTTC. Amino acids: CASSPDREGYGYTF.